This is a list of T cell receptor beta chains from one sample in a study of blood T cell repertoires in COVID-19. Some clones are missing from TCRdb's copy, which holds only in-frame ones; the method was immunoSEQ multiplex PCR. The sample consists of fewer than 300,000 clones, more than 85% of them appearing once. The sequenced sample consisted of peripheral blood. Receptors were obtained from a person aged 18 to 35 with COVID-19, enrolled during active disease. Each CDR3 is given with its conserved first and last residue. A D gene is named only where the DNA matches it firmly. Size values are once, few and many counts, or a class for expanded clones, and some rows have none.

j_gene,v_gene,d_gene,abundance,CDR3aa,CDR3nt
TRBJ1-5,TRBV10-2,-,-,CASSENGGNQPQHF,TGCGCCAGCAGTGAGAACGGTGGCAATCAGCCCCAGCATTTT
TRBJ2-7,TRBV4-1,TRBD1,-,CASSPTGGAGGEQYF,TGCGCCAGCAGCCCGACAGGGGGCGCCGGGGGCGAGCAGTACTTC
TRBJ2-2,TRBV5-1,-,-,CASSLGQTANTGELFF,TGCGCCAGCAGCTTGGGACAGACCGCGAACACCGGGGAGCTGTTTTTT
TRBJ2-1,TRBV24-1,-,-,CATTGSSYNEQFF,TGTGCCACGACTGGGAGCTCCTACAATGAGCAGTTCTTC
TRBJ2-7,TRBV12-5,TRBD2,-,CASGAGIEEQYF,TGTGCTAGTGGAGCGGGGATTGAGGAGCAGTACTTC
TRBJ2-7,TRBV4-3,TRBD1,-,CASSLRQGASYEQYF,TGCGCCAGCAGCCTCCGACAGGGGGCCTCCTACGAGCAGTACTTC
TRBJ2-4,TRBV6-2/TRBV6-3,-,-,CASSLRQGRDKNIQYF,TGTGCCAGCAGCCTTCGACAGGGGAGGGACAAAAACATTCAGTACTTC
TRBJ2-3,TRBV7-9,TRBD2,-,CASSFTSGSRDTQYF,TGTGCCAGCAGCTTCACTAGCGGGAGTAGAGATACGCAGTATTTT
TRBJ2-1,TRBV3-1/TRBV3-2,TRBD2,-,CASSQQISWSGKANNEQFF,TGTGCCAGCAGCCAGCAGATCTCCTGGAGCGGGAAGGCGAACAATGAGCAGTTCTTC
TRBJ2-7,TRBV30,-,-,CAWSVAHGNEQYF,TGTGCCTGGAGTGTAGCGCACGGGAACGAGCAGTACTTC
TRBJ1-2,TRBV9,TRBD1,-,CASSAGTGGGYTF,TGTGCCAGCAGCGCAGGGACAGGGGGCGGCTACACCTTC
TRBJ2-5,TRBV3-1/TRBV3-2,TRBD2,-,CASSQPMSGRRGETQYF,TGTGCCAGCAGCCAACCGATGAGCGGGAGAAGGGGAGAGACCCAGTACTTC
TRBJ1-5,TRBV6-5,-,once,CASSSTRVGQPQHF,TGTGCCAGCAGCTCAACCAGGGTTGGTCAGCCCCAGCATTTT
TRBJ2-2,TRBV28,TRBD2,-,CASSRLAGHTGELFF,TGTGCCAGCAGTCGACTAGCGGGCCACACCGGGGAGCTGTTTTTT
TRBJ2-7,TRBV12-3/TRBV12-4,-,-,CASSFSYEQYF,TGTGCCAGCAGTTTTAGCTACGAGCAGTACTTC
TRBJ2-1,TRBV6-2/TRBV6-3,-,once,CASSYSVGSSNEQFF,TGTGCCAGCAGTTACTCCGTCGGGAGCTCCAATGAGCAGTTCTTC